This T cell receptor (beta chain) was identified during a study of regulatory and conventional T cells in RAG deficiency. The trim removed 1 base at V and 4 bases at J, leaving 2 bases unmatched. Germline V lookup: CDR1 SGHRS, CDR2 YFSETQ. This CDR3 has 15 residues. The sorted conventional CD4+ T cells were CD25-low and CD127-high, with genomic DNA sequenced. Assay used: immunoSEQ multiplex PCR; TCRdb lists only in-frame clones, some missing. The table lists around 22,000 clones, 93% of them singletons. The sample also formed part of further work on regulatory T cells. As that report states: The primer mix had 52 TRBV and 13 TRBJ primers.

The sequencing sample was made of CD4+ T cells sorted from blood. The chain has TRBV5-1 and TRBJ2-1, with 10 bases identical to TRBD2. The TCR comes from a human donor in good health. CDR3 in amino acids: CASSLSSGSYNEQFF. CDR3 nucleotide sequence: TGCGCCAGCAGCTTGTCTAGCGGGAGTTACAATGAGCAGTTCTTC. Full variable domain (missing parts from reference TRBV5-1 and TRBJ2-1): KAGVTQTPRYLIKTRGQQVTLSCSPISGHRSVSWYQQTPGQGLQFLFEYFSETQRNKGNFPGRFSGRQFSNSRSEMNVSTLELGDSALYLCASSLSSGSYNEQFFGPGTRLTVL.